The 21 T cell receptor beta chains listed next were all sequenced from one sample in a study of cytomegalovirus exposure and HLA in healthy donors. The PCR used 60 Vbeta and 13 Jbeta primers. Measured with immunoSEQ multiplex PCR; TCRdb has only the in-frame clones, and not every one. Here the sample spans around 120,000 clones, around 63% being singletons. The specimen was PBMCs. These receptors originate from a man in his forties or fifties in good health and CMV-seropositive.

CDR3 in DNA: TGTGCCAGTAGCCCCGCGCGGACAGGGATTGGGGAAAAACTGTTTTTT. Translated, it gives CASSPARTGIGEKLFF. The V call is TRBV19, the J call TRBJ1-4, with TRBD1 matching 8 bases. This CDR3 is 16 amino acids long. Trimming removed 6 bases from V and 8 bases from J; junction bases left unmatched: 14. Germline V lookup: CDR1 LNHDA, CDR2 SQIVND (reference sequence).

Comment on this clone: The same CDR3 also results from other DNA sequences found in this sample. The genes are TRBV7-3 and TRBJ2-3, with 7 bases that match TRBD1. The CDR3 contains 13 residues. V trimming: 3 bases; J trimming: 3 bases; junction bases outside the gene matches: 0. Germline values: CDR1 SGHTA, CDR2 FQGTGA. Here the CDR3 DNA reads TGTGCCAGCAGCTTCAGGGGGACAGATACGCAGTATTTT. It specifies CASSFRGTDTQYF.

The gene calls are TRBV6-1 and TRBJ1-5, with D possibly being TRBD1 (6 bases). This CDR3 contains 16 residues. V was clipped by 1 base and J by 2 bases, with 12 bases between them. Germline V gene lookup returns CDR1 MNHNS and CDR2 SASEGT. This CDR3 reads CASSEEAGVGNQPQHF. In DNA form, the CDR3 reads TGTGCCAGCAGTGAAGAAGCAGGGGTGGGCAATCAGCCCCAGCATTTT.

This clone was recorded a few times. This rearrangement joins TRBV6-6 to TRBJ1-6; 7 bases map to TRBD1. The CDR3 has 14 amino acids. Germline V gene lookup returns CDR1 MNHNY and CDR2 SVGAGI (reference sequence). V gave up 7 bases and J gave up 4 bases; unmatched junction bases: 4. The CDR3 DNA sequence: TGTGCCAGCACAAGGGGGCTGTATAATTCACCCCTCCACTTT. Translated, it gives CASTRGLYNSPLHF.

The V call is TRBV18, the J call TRBJ2-5; 9 bases line up with TRBD2. The germline V gene encodes CDR1 KGHSH and CDR2 LQKENI. Trimming at V came to 3 bases and at J to 5 bases, leaving 10 bases not matched to a gene. This CDR3 region has 16 residues. CDR3 coding DNA: TGTGCCAGCTCACCGAAAACTAGCGGGTTGGCGGAGACCCAGTACTTC. Its translation is CASSPKTSGLAETQYF. Supplemented by reference TRBV18 and TRBJ2-5, the full variable domain reads NAGVMQNPRHLVRRRGQEARLRCSPMKGHSHVYWYRQLPEEGLKFMVYLQKENIIDESGMPKERFSAEFPKEGPSILRIQQVVRGDSAAYFCASSPKTSGLAETQYFGPGTRLLVL.

This rearrangement joins TRBV15 to TRBJ2-3, with D maybe TRBD2 (7 bases). Germline V gives CDR1 LNHNV, CDR2 YYDKDF (reference sequence). The CDR3 spans 16 residues. V lost 5 bases and J lost 2, with 17 bases in between. The CDR3 protein is CATSRGGGGVTDTQYF. Written as DNA, the CDR3 is TGTGCCACCAGCCGAGGTGGCGGGGGCGTCACAGATACGCAGTATTTT.

The chain recombines TRBV28 with TRBJ1-4; tentative D call: TRBD1 (5 bases). The CDR3 consists of 12 residues. Trimming took 2 bases from V and 14 from J, leaving 12 bases between them. The germline CDR1 and CDR2 sequences are MDHEN and SYDVKM. CDR3 bases: TGTGCCAGCAGTTTAGCGACAGTAGGCCTGTTTTTT. This sequence encodes CASSLATVGLFF.

This clone came up a few times. The rearrangement links TRBV6-5 to TRBJ1-2, with 7 bases identical to TRBD1. This CDR3 contains 13 residues. CDR1 MNHEY and CDR2 SVGAGI come from the germline V gene. Germline trimming cut 5 bases from V and 6 bases from J; bases unmatched to any gene: 6. The CDR3 nucleotides read TGTGCCAGCAGTATGACAGGGAGTAATGGCTACACCTTC. It codes for CASSMTGSNGYTF.

This clone has a handful of counts. The chain is built from TRBV5-6 and TRBJ2-7, with 10 bases identical to TRBD1. The CDR3 covers 15 residues. The germline V gene encodes CDR1 SGHDT and CDR2 YYEEEE. Trimming removed 2 bases from V and 1 base from J; junction bases left unmatched: 3. This chain's CDR3 is CASSFRDRGSYEQYF. The DNA of the CDR3 is TGTGCCAGCAGCTTCCGGGACAGGGGATCCTACGAGCAGTACTTC.

The rearrangement links TRBV11-2 to TRBJ2-1; D uncertain. The V and J ends lost 2 bases and 4 bases respectively, with 9 bases between them. The germline V gene encodes CDR1 SGHAT and CDR2 FQNNGV. The CDR3 sequence is 14 residues long. The CDR3 DNA is TGTGCCAGCAGCTTAACCGCTAGTTACAATGAGCAGTTCTTC. Its translation is CASSLTASYNEQFF.

The table lists this clone with a few counts. The chain has TRBV13 and TRBJ1-2; unclear D gene. This CDR3 comprises 15 residues. The V end lost 2 bases, the J end lost 0 bases, and 10 bases lay between the germline ends. The V gene's germline CDR1 is PRHDT and CDR2 FYEKMQ (reference sequence). Written as DNA, the CDR3 is TGTGCCAGCAGCTTATTAACAGCTACTAACTATGGCTACACCTTC. It translates to CASSLLTATNYGYTF.

This clone has a handful of counts. The CDR3 DNA sequence: TGTGCCAGCAGTGGAGCAGGGGCCCTCACAGATACGCAGTATTTT. Translated: CASSGAGALTDTQYF. The chain carries TRBV2 and TRBJ2-3; D might be TRBD1 (6 bases). Trimming pared 4 bases from V and 2 bases from J, leaving 13 bases between. The CDR3 spans 15 residues. From germline, CDR1 is SNHLY and CDR2 FYNNEI.

This chain joins TRBV2 and TRBJ1-5; D unresolved. This CDR3 has 13 amino acids. CDR1 SNHLY and CDR2 FYNNEI come from the germline V gene. V was trimmed by 4 bases and J by 2 bases, leaving 6 bases between them. The CDR3: CASSVQGNQPQHF. For the CDR3, the DNA is TGTGCCAGCAGTGTCCAGGGCAATCAGCCCCAGCATTTT.

The rearrangement links TRBV7-9 to TRBJ2-4, with D tentatively TRBD2 (5 bases). Germline V lookup: CDR1 SEHNR, CDR2 FQNEAQ (reference sequence). Trimming removed 5 bases at V and 0 bases at J, with 14 bases between. This CDR3 has 16 amino acids. In nucleotides, the CDR3 is TGTGCCAGCAGCACTGTCCTCGGGGAAGCCAAAAACATTCAGTACTTC. The encoded protein is CASSTVLGEAKNIQYF. Looking up the rest from reference TRBV7-9 and TRBJ2-4 gives the full variable domain: DTGVSQNPRHKITKRGQNVTFRCDPISEHNRLYWYRQTLGQGPEFLTYFQNEAQLEKSRLLSDRFSAERPKGSFSTLEIQRTEQGDSAMYLCASSTVLGEAKNIQYFGAGTRLSVL.

The chain combines TRBV6-5 with TRBJ2-5, with 8 bases lining up with TRBD1. CDR1 and CDR2 from the germline V gene are MNHEY and SVGAGI. V was pared by 8 bases and J by 6 bases, with 11 bases of the junction left unmatched. The CDR3 spans 14 residues. In DNA form, the CDR3 reads TGTGCCAGCGTCGACAGGGGTGGGCTAAAGACCCAGTACTTC. It encodes CASVDRGGLKTQYF.

The CDR3 sequence is CASSLQPRQGTEAFF. The CDR3 nucleotides read TGCGCCAGCAGCTTGCAACCCAGACAGGGCACTGAAGCTTTCTTT. The genes are TRBV5-1 and TRBJ1-1; TRBD1 matches at 7 bases. The CDR3 covers 15 residues. In germline, CDR1 is SGHRS, CDR2 YFSETQ. Trimming at V came to 1 base and at J to 4 bases, leaving 7 bases not matched to a gene.

This sequence joins TRBV7-9 and TRBJ1-2, with 12 bases fitting TRBD1. The V gene's germline CDR1 is SEHNR and CDR2 FQNEAQ (reference sequence). This CDR3 region has 17 residues. Trimming removed 5 bases from V and 3 bases from J; junction bases left unmatched: 10. CDR3 residues: CASSPGTGGFFDYGYTF. The CDR3, as DNA: TGTGCCAGCAGCCCGGGGACAGGGGGCTTTTTTGACTATGGCTACACCTTC.

This clone was recorded a few times. The gene calls are TRBV10-3 and TRBJ1-1; TRBD1 matches at 7 bases. V shed 6 bases, J shed 2 bases, and the junction held 9 bases outside the gene matches. The CDR3 is made up of 15 amino acids. Germline values: CDR1 ENHRY, CDR2 SYGVKD. CDR3 protein: CAIRQGGDTNTEAFF. The DNA for the CDR3 is TGTGCCATCAGGCAGGGGGGCGACACAAACACTGAAGCTTTCTTT.

The chain links TRBV7-8 to TRBJ2-5; D gene unclear. Per the germline V gene, CDR1 is SGHVS and CDR2 is FQNEAQ. The length of the CDR3 is 14 residues. Trimming took off 2 bases at V and 0 bases at J, with 7 bases between the two ends. CDR3: CASSLILNQETQYF. The CDR3 DNA follows: TGTGCCAGCAGCTTAATCCTAAACCAAGAGACCCAGTACTTC.

A note on this clone: The sample has other DNA sequences that encode this CDR3 too. CDR3 nucleotides: TGTGCCAGCAGTCCGGGCTACGAGCAGTACTTC. The encoded protein is CASSPGYEQYF. V usage is TRBV28 and J usage is TRBJ2-7; no firm D call. CDR3 length: 11 amino acids. V lost 5 bases to trimming and J lost 3 bases, with 5 bases between them. CDR1 MDHEN and CDR2 SYDVKM come from the germline V gene.

This sequence joins TRBV15 and TRBJ1-5; D is ambiguous. With 0 bases removed from V and 6 bases from J, the gap between germline ends came to 6 bases. This CDR3 is built from 13 residues. Germline V gene data show CDR1 as LNHNV and CDR2 as YYDKDF (reference sequence). Here the CDR3 DNA reads TGTGCCACCAGCAGAGATGTCGGTCAGCCCCAGCATTTT. It codes for CATSRDVGQPQHF.